The 23 T cell receptor beta chains below come from one sample, sequenced in a study of human T cells and chemical hapten exposure. TCRdb itself ran the RACE reads through MiXCR, one entry per CDR3 protein. In the table there are about 31,000 distinct CDR3 sequences, 6.5% to 8.5% of which are singletons. Noted time point: healthy volunteer bleed at 2 weeks. Before extraction, the whole blood was not fractionated, and total RNA was taken from it. Specimen: whole blood. These receptors came from a human donor in good health. Some clones in this sample may be carry-over from other donors' samples.

This clonotype was seen repeatedly, ten times or more. The rearrangement links TRBV24-1 to TRBJ1-2, with TRBD1 matching over 9 bases. Germline CDR1 and CDR2: KGHDR and SFDVKD. V lost 3 bases, J lost 2 bases, and 3 bases stayed unmatched. The CDR3 is 15 amino acids. CDR3 sequence (DNA): TGTGCCACCAGTGATGACAGGGGGTGGAACTATGGCTACACCTTC. It specifies CATSDDRGWNYGYTF.

This clonotype occurred a few times. This chain links TRBV7-2 with TRBJ1-5; possible D gene TRBD1, 5 bases. In germline, CDR1 is SGHTA, CDR2 FQGNSA. The CDR3 runs 14 residues. Trimming left V 4 bases short and J 0 bases short, with 7 bases between. CDR3 loop: CASSWDVSNQPQHF. Here the CDR3 DNA reads TGTGCCAGCAGCTGGGACGTTAGCAATCAGCCCCAGCATTTT.

The genes are TRBV6-5 and TRBJ1-2, with D possibly being TRBD1 (5 bases). The V and J ends lost 4 bases and 9 bases respectively, with 18 bases between them. The CDR3 contains 14 residues. Germline values: CDR1 MNHEY, CDR2 SVGAGI. CDR3 sequence (DNA): TGTGCCAGCAGTTTCCAAGACAGCCCCATTCGCTACACCTTC. Its translation is CASSFQDSPIRYTF.

Details on this clonotype: A clone one base away is much larger, so this may be a read error. The J gene is TRBJ1-2, the V gene TRBV10-3, with D possibly matching TRBD1 (6 bases). CDR1 is ENHRY and CDR2 is SYGVKD in the germline V gene. Trimming took off 2 bases at V and 4 bases at J, with 11 bases between the two ends. The CDR3 is 14 residues long. The CDR3 region has the DNA TGTGCCATCAGTGAGATAACAGGGAGCTATGGCTACACCTTC. It is translated as CAISEITGSYGYTF.

This clonotype came up a few times. The gene calls are TRBV7-9 and TRBJ1-6; the D is unclear. CDR1 is SEHNR and CDR2 is FQNEAQ in the germline V gene (reference sequence). The germline V and J ends were trimmed by 3 bases and 10 bases, with 13 bases remaining between them. CDR3 length: 14 amino acids. The CDR3 nucleotides are TGTGCCAGCAGCTTTGAGGCACTACGATCACCCCTCCACTTT. Encoded protein: CASSFEALRSPLHF. Filled out from reference TRBV7-9 and TRBJ1-6, the complete variable domain reads DTGVSQNPRHKITKRGQNVTFRCDPISEHNRLYWYRQTLGQGPEFLTYFQNEAQLEKSRLLSDRFSAERPKGSFSTLEIQRTEQGDSAMYLCASSFEALRSPLHFGNGTRLTVT.

This chain connects TRBV28 to TRBJ1-2, with D unclear. The CDR3 spans 13 residues. Germline-derived CDR1 and CDR2 are MDHEN and SYDVKM. V was pared by 4 bases and J by 0 bases, with 6 bases between. CDR3: CASSYTSNYGYTF. CDR3 nucleotide sequence: TGTGCCAGCAGTTATACCTCTAACTATGGCTACACCTTC.

This clonotype was seen many times. This chain connects TRBV2 to TRBJ1-6; 10 bases agree with TRBD1. V dropped 6 bases and J dropped 9; count of bases not matched to a gene: 8. The CDR3 sequence is 15 residues long. The germline CDR1 and CDR2 sequences are SNHLY and FYNNEI. CDR3 bases: TGTGCCAGCAGAAAGGGGGGACAGGGGACTTCACCCCTCCACTTT. Translated: CASRKGGQGTSPLHF. The full variable domain, its missing parts supplied by reference TRBV2 and TRBJ1-6, is EPEVTQTPSHQVTQMGQEVILRCVPISNHLYFYWYRQILGQKVEFLVSFYNNEISEKSEIFDDQFSVERPDGSNFTLKIRSTKLEDSAMYFCASRKGGQGTSPLHFGNGTRLTVT.

This chain joins TRBV5-6 and TRBJ2-1; TRBD1 matches 7 bases. The V and J ends lost 7 bases and 3 bases, in that order; junction bases with no gene match: 4. Germline values: CDR1 SGHDT, CDR2 YYEEEE. The CDR3 sequence is 13 residues long. CDR3 nucleotide sequence: TGTGCCAGCGAGGGGACAGACTACAATGAGCAGTTCTTC. Translated: CASEGTDYNEQFF. Drawing the rest from reference TRBV5-6 and TRBJ2-1, the complete variable domain is DAGVTQSPTHLIKTRGQQVTLRCSPKSGHDTVSWYQQALGQGPQFIFQYYEEEERQRGNFPDRFSGHQFPNYSSELNVNALLLGDSALYLCASEGTDYNEQFFGPGTRLTVL.

This chain connects TRBV7-2 to TRBJ1-5, with 8 bases that match TRBD1. The germline CDR1 and CDR2 sequences are SGHTA and FQGNSA. The J segment lost 2 bases and the V segment lost 5 bases, leaving 8 bases of the junction unmatched. The CDR3 covers 16 residues. The CDR3 nucleotides are TGTGCCAGCAGCCCCCTGACAGGGGAAGGCAATCAGCCCCAGCATTTT. This translates into CASSPLTGEGNQPQHF.

The gene calls are TRBV12-3 or TRBV12-4 and TRBJ1-2; a possible D gene is TRBD1 (5 bases). Between the trimmed V and J ends, which lost 6 bases and 6 bases, there was a span of 14 bases. This CDR3 spans 13 amino acids. The CDR3 is CASSLHGGDGYTF. The CDR3 region has the DNA TGTGCCAGCAGCCTTCATGGGGGTGATGGCTACACCTTC.

The table lists this clonotype with many counts. The V gene is TRBV20-1, the J gene TRBJ2-3; D possibly corresponds to TRBD1 (5 bases). This CDR3 has 13 amino acids. CDR1 and CDR2 from the germline V gene are DFQATT and SNEGSKA (reference sequence). Trimming pared 5 bases from V and 3 bases from J, leaving 12 bases between. The CDR3 DNA is TGCAGTGCTCCTAAGACAGATACAGATACGCAGTATTTT. Translation: CSAPKTDTDTQYF.

This clonotype was detected ten times or more. The chain joins TRBV7-9 to TRBJ2-3; D is possibly TRBD2 (5 bases). Germline V lookup: CDR1 SEHNR, CDR2 FQNEAQ (reference sequence). CDR3 length: 12 amino acids. Trimming cost V 10 bases and J 4 bases, with 12 bases left between them. Here the CDR3 DNA reads TGTGCCACGGGGAGTACGGCAGATACGCAGTATTTT. Translation gives CATGSTADTQYF.

V and J are TRBV23-1 and TRBJ1-6; D unclear. TRBV23-1 is assigned to the ORF class and has an uncertain function. The CDR3 is made up of 21 amino acids. Between the trimmed V and J ends, which lost 0 bases and 0 bases, there was a span of 21 bases. The CDR3, as DNA: TGCGCCAGCAGTCAATCGCCCATTTCTCCAGGAAGACTCTCCTATAATTCACCCCTCCACTTT. Residues: CASSQSPISPGRLSYNSPLHF.

This clonotype has only a few counts. The chain couples TRBV5-6 to TRBJ1-1, with D hard to call. The ends were cut back, 4 bases at V and 0 bases at J, with 10 bases in the middle. The CDR3 totals 14 residues. Germline lookup yields CDR1 SGHDT and CDR2 YYEEEE. CDR3 protein: CASSHWIMNTEAFF. In DNA form, the CDR3 reads TGTGCCAGCAGCCACTGGATTATGAACACTGAAGCTTTCTTT.

This chain joins TRBV30 and TRBJ2-3; D is unresolved. CDR1 and CDR2 (germline): GTSNPN, SVGIG (reference sequence). The CDR3 runs 11 residues. V lost 5 bases, J lost 6 bases, and 9 bases lay in between. The CDR3 loop is CAWGNMDTQYF. CDR3 coding DNA: TGTGCCTGGGGAAACATGGATACGCAGTATTTT.

The chain couples TRBV20-1 to TRBJ2-1; D call uncertain. The germline V and J ends were trimmed by 5 bases and 14 bases, with 25 bases remaining between them. The CDR3 is 14 amino acids. Germline V gives CDR1 DFQATT, CDR2 SNEGSKA (reference sequence). CDR3 loop: CSAGLSGLEALKFF. The CDR3 nucleotides are TGCAGTGCTGGGCTTTCGGGCCTCGAGGCCCTTAAGTTCTTC.

This clonotype was counted at least ten times. The gene calls are TRBV27 and TRBJ2-2, with 7 bases matching TRBD2. There are 15 residues in the CDR3. CDR1 is MNHEY and CDR2 is SMNVEV in the germline V gene (reference sequence). Trimming took 5 bases from V and 5 from J; bases not matched to a gene: 8. CDR3 sequence (DNA): TGTGCCAGCAGTATTAACACGGGGGGAACCGGGGAGCTGTTTTTT. This gives the protein CASSINTGGTGELFF.

Remarks on this clonotype: A clone one base away is much larger, so this may be a read error. Since the CDR3 does not end with the conserved phenylalanine or tryptophan, this likely comes from a read error. CDR3 in DNA: TGTGCCAGCAGTCCCTTGGGGGGTGGATCCTACGAGCAGTACTTA. Protein product: CASSPLGGGSYEQYL. The chain combines TRBV28 with TRBJ2-7; D might be TRBD2 (6 bases). V dropped 5 bases and J dropped 1 base, with 15 bases sitting between them. Germline V gene data show CDR1 as MDHEN and CDR2 as SYDVKM. The CDR3 spans 15 residues.

This clonotype was found many times. The chain is built from TRBV4-3 and TRBJ2-4; D remains unclear. Per the germline V gene, CDR1 is LGHNA and CDR2 is YSLEER. V was shortened by 0 bases and J by 2 bases, with 5 bases between the two germline ends. This CDR3 region has 14 residues. The CDR3 here is CASSQDVSKNIQYF. In DNA form, the CDR3 reads TGCGCCAGCAGCCAAGACGTGTCCAAAAACATTCAGTACTTC.

This clonotype was picked up a small number of times. The V call is TRBV18, the J call TRBJ1-5, with TRBD1 identical over 9 bases. This CDR3 comprises 15 residues. Per germline, CDR1 KGHSH and CDR2 LQKENI. The J segment lost 2 bases and the V segment lost 5 bases, leaving 4 bases of the junction unmatched. The CDR3 DNA reads as TGTGCCAGCTCAACGGGACAGGGTGGCAATCAGCCCCAGCATTTT. Encoded protein: CASSTGQGGNQPQHF.

This clonotype came up many times. This rearrangement joins TRBV5-1 to TRBJ2-5; D remains ambiguous. Per germline, CDR1 SGHRS and CDR2 YFSETQ. This CDR3 has 13 residues. The V gene lost 4 bases and the J gene lost 2 bases, with 9 bases spanning the gap. The CDR3 nucleotides read TGCGCCAGCAGCGCTTCTAGTCAAGAGACCCAGTACTTC. Its translation: CASSASSQETQYF. Full variable domain (missing parts from reference TRBV5-1 and TRBJ2-5): KAGVTQTPRYLIKTRGQQVTLSCSPISGHRSVSWYQQTPGQGLQFLFEYFSETQRNKGNFPGRFSGRQFSNSRSEMNVSTLELGDSALYLCASSASSQETQYFGPGTRLLVL.

This clonotype was counted many times. This chain links TRBV4-1 with TRBJ1-1; D ambiguous. The CDR3 totals 16 residues. V lost 1 base, J lost 0 bases, and 12 bases lay in between. Germline values: CDR1 MGHRA, CDR2 YSYEKL. The CDR3 loop reads CASSQALTVLNTEAFF. The DNA for the CDR3 is TGCGCCAGCAGCCAAGCCCTCACAGTTCTGAACACTGAAGCTTTCTTT.

The V and J genes are TRBV7-2 and TRBJ2-2; D gene uncertain. Trimming pared 2 bases from V and 8 bases from J, leaving 3 bases between. Per germline, CDR1 SGHTA and CDR2 FQGNSA. There are 11 residues in the CDR3. CDR3 sequence reads: CASSLQGELFF. As DNA, the CDR3 is TGTGCCAGCAGCTTACAGGGGGAGCTGTTTTTT.